The clone carrying this T cell receptor (beta chain) was seen only once. These data are taken from a study of CD8 T cells in Susac syndrome. The germline V gene encodes CDR1 SGHTA and CDR2 FQGNSA. This CDR3 comprises 15 residues. Between the trimmed V and J ends, which lost 6 bases and 6 bases, there was a span of 18 bases. In blood CD8+ and CD4+ T cells, TCR beta underwent sequencing. Random-hexamer reverse transcription was applied to about 0.5 to 1 ug RNA. Multiplex immunoSEQ PCR targeted 54 Vbeta and 13 Jbeta TCR beta segments. TCRdb recomputed calls from the immunoSEQ multiplex PCR reads with MiXCR, one row per CDR3 protein. Of around 180,000 distinct CDR3 sequences in the sample, 85% to 95% were seen once.

The V call is TRBV7-2, the J call TRBJ2-4, with D perhaps TRBD2 (6 bases). The source is a human donor with Susac syndrome. The sequenced sample was CD4+ T cells from PBMCs. The CDR3 DNA is TGTGCCAGCAGGACGACGATACGGGGGACAAACATTCAGTACTTC. It is translated as CASRTTIRGTNIQYF.